The 28 T cell receptor beta chains below come from one sample, sequenced in a study of beta chain features in type 1 diabetes. Every bit of the isolated RNA underwent reverse transcription, so sequencing read expressed TCRB transcripts. Some clones are missing from TCRdb's copy, which holds only in-frame ones; the method was immunoSEQ multiplex PCR. Of under 450,000 clones listed, more than 11% are singletons. The sequencing sample was made of naive CD4+ T cells from blood. Every receptor here comes from a young man in good health.

The rearrangement uses TRBV29-1 and TRBJ2-7, with D possibly matching TRBD1 (7 bases). In germline, CDR1 is SQVTM, CDR2 ANQGSEA. Trimming removed 0 bases from V and 3 bases from J, with 18 bases in between. The CDR3 extends over 16 amino acids. The CDR3 coding sequence is TGCAGCGTTGAAGAAGAAGAGGAGGGACAGTTCTACGAGCAGTACGTC. Protein: CSVEEEEEGQFYEQYV.

The chain uses TRBV5-1 and TRBJ2-1, with D unresolved. Germline loops: CDR1 SGHRS, CDR2 YFSETQ. CDR3 length: 15 residues. Trimming pared 0 bases from V and 0 bases from J, leaving 7 bases between. As DNA, the CDR3 is TGCGCCAGCAGCTTGGTGTCTGGCTCCTACAATGAGCAGTTCTTC. It codes for CASSLVSGSYNEQFF. Supplemented by reference TRBV5-1 and TRBJ2-1, the full variable domain reads KAGVTQTPRYLIKTRGQQVTLSCSPISGHRSVSWYQQTPGQGLQFLFEYFSETQRNKGNFPGRFSGRQFSNSRSEMNVSTLELGDSALYLCASSLVSGSYNEQFFGPGTRLTVL.

This clone has a handful of counts. This chain links TRBV7-2 with TRBJ2-3; D remains unclear. The V and J ends lost 0 bases and 4 bases respectively, with 17 bases between them. The CDR3 is 17 amino acids. Germline CDR1 SGHTA, CDR2 FQGNSA. The CDR3 protein is CASSLARRGDHSDTQYF. Here the CDR3 DNA reads TGTGCCAGCAGCTTAGCCCGACGAGGAGATCATTCAGATACGCAGTATTTT.

The V call is TRBV30, the J call TRBJ1-1; 7 bases agree with TRBD1. This CDR3 contains 15 residues. CDR1 and CDR2 from the germline V gene are GTSNPN and SVGIG (reference sequence). J was trimmed by 2 bases and V by 1 base; bases with no gene match: 7. Written as DNA, the CDR3 is TGTGCCTGGAGTGAGTTTGGGACAGCTAACACTGAAGCTTTCTTT. Protein sequence: CAWSEFGTANTEAFF.

This clone was observed a handful of times. This chain uses TRBV2 with TRBJ2-5, with 10 bases aligning to TRBD2. The CDR3 loop spans 15 amino acids. V lost 5 bases to trimming and J lost 5 bases; unmatched junction nucleotides: 8. Germline CDR1 reads SNHLY; CDR2 reads FYNNEI. The CDR3 DNA is TGTGCCAGCAGTACGAGCGGGAGGGCCGAGGAGACCCAGTACTTC. Protein product: CASSTSGRAEETQYF.

The chain is built from TRBV5-6 and TRBJ1-4; 9 nucleotides line up with TRBD1. J lost 7 bases, V lost 1 base, and 5 bases had no gene match. This CDR3 spans 15 amino acids. Germline V gene lookup returns CDR1 SGHDT and CDR2 YYEEEE. Here the CDR3 DNA reads TGTGCCAGCAGCTTGAGGGGACAGGGTTTTGAAAAACTGTTTTTT. Translation: CASSLRGQGFEKLFF.

The V call is TRBV19, the J call TRBJ2-3, with TRBD1 matching 7 bases. The CDR3 runs 14 residues. The V gene end was trimmed by 3 bases and the J gene end by 3 bases; junction bases not matched to a gene: 3. Germline V gene lookup returns CDR1 LNHDA and CDR2 SQIVND (reference sequence). CDR3 protein: CASSIVQGTDTQYF. The CDR3 nucleotides are TGTGCCAGTAGTATCGTACAGGGGACAGATACGCAGTATTTT.

This clone was picked up a small number of times. V is TRBV13 and J is TRBJ1-4; 8 nucleotides match TRBD1. Trimming cost V 5 bases and J 8 bases; bases outside gene matches: 7. CDR1 PRHDT and CDR2 FYEKMQ come from the germline V gene (reference sequence). The CDR3 length is 14 residues. CDR3 bases: TGTGCCAGCAGCCCGACAGGGGTTAGGGAAAAACTGTTTTTT. Amino acids: CASSPTGVREKLFF.

The J gene is TRBJ2-7, the V gene TRBV29-1; 8 bases fit TRBD1. Germline V CDR1 and CDR2: SQVTM, ANQGSEA. The CDR3 is made up of 13 amino acids. Trimming cost V 6 bases and J 6 bases; bases outside gene matches: 10. The CDR3 here is CSVADRVGGEQYF. The CDR3 nucleotides read TGCAGCGTGGCGGACAGGGTCGGGGGCGAGCAGTACTTC.

This chain connects TRBV5-1 to TRBJ2-3; a weak D match, TRBD1 (6 bases). The ends were cut back, 7 bases at V and 0 bases at J, with 15 bases in the middle. Germline CDR1 SGHRS, CDR2 YFSETQ. The length of the CDR3 is 15 residues. CDR3 amino acids: CASSTGTTSTDTQYF. The CDR3 DNA follows: TGCGCCAGCTCCACCGGGACAACTAGCACAGATACGCAGTATTTT.

V gene TRBV25-1 combines with J gene TRBJ2-7; unclear D gene. Trimming cost V 8 bases and J 9 bases, with 14 bases left between them. Germline V gene data show CDR1 as MGHDK and CDR2 as SYGVNS. The CDR3 totals 11 residues. In DNA, the CDR3 is TGTGCCAGCTCTTTTACAGCAGGGCAGTACTTC. Protein product: CASSFTAGQYF.

This clone was observed a few times. The chain carries TRBV5-7 and TRBJ1-2; the D gene is possibly TRBD1 (6 bases). TRBV5-7 is an ORF, with its function uncertain. Trimming took 4 bases from V and 8 from J, leaving 21 bases between them. The CDR3 has 15 residues. The CDR3 loop reads CASSTYQQGNSGYTF. In nucleotides, the CDR3 is TGTGCCAGCAGCACTTACCAACAGGGTAACTCCGGCTACACCTTC.

The chain has TRBV11-3 and TRBJ2-5; D remains unclear. CDR3 length equals 13 residues. Trimming cost V 1 base and J 5 bases, with 8 bases left between them. CDR1 and CDR2 from the germline V gene are SGHNT and YENEEA. CDR3 sequence reads: CASSLGGFETQYF. The CDR3 bases are TGTGCCAGCAGCTTAGGCGGTTTCGAGACCCAGTACTTC. Based on the CDR3 plus reference TRBV11-3 and TRBJ2-5, the full variable domain is EAGVVQSPRYKIIEKKQPVAFWCNPISGHNTLYWYLQNLGQGPELLIRYENEEAVDDSQLPKDRFSAERLKGVDSTLKIQPAELGDSAVYLCASSLGGFETQYFGPGTRLLVL.

The genes are TRBV2 and TRBJ2-3, with 7 bases matching TRBD1. J lost 2 bases, V lost 8 bases, and 4 bases had no gene match. Germline V gives CDR1 SNHLY, CDR2 FYNNEI. The CDR3 spans 13 residues. The CDR3 DNA reads TGTGCCAGCGGACAGGAACTCACAGATACGCAGTATTTT. This codes for CASGQELTDTQYF.

The chain joins TRBV30 to TRBJ2-4, with D perhaps TRBD1 or TRBD2 (7 bases each). The CDR3 spans 14 residues. The V end lost 2 bases, the J end lost 12 bases, and 20 bases lay between the germline ends. Per germline, CDR1 GTSNPN and CDR2 SVGIG (reference sequence). CDR3 DNA: TGTGCCTGGAGTCCCTGGCAGGGGGGGACGCATCAGTACTTC. Protein product: CAWSPWQGGTHQYF. Full variable domain (remainder filled in from reference TRBV30 and TRBJ2-4): SQTIHQWPATLVQPVGSPLSLECTVEGTSNPNLYWYRQAAGRGLQLLFYSVGIGQISSEVPQNLSASRPQDRQFILSSKKLLLSDSGFYLCAWSPWQGGTHQYFGAGTRLSVL.

The chain carries TRBV7-2 and TRBJ2-1; 9 bases fit TRBD2. Germline V gives CDR1 SGHTA, CDR2 FQGNSA. J gave up 4 bases and V 2 bases, and 6 bases lay outside the gene matches. This CDR3 comprises 16 residues. CDR3 sequence reads: CASSLSSGGMYNEQFF. CDR3 bases: TGTGCCAGCAGCTTATCGAGCGGGGGGATGTACAATGAGCAGTTCTTC.

The chain carries TRBV5-1 and TRBJ2-3; D gene unclear. CDR3 length: 15 residues. Germline CDR1 SGHRS, CDR2 YFSETQ. With 4 bases removed from V and 2 bases from J, the gap between germline ends came to 14 bases. The CDR3 DNA reads TGCGCCAGCAGCCCGCTGACCATTCCCACAGATACGCAGTATTTT. It specifies CASSPLTIPTDTQYF.

The chain carries TRBV9 and TRBJ2-1; the D gene is possibly TRBD1 (6 bases). From germline, CDR1 is SGDLS and CDR2 YYNGEE. Deletions cut 2 bases from V and 7 bases from J, with 13 bases between. There are 14 residues in the CDR3. In DNA form, the CDR3 reads TGTGCCAGCAGCGTTTCCGGACAGACTAATGAGCAGTTCTTC. Translation: CASSVSGQTNEQFF.

The rearrangement links TRBV4-3 to TRBJ1-6; D not certain. The length of the CDR3 is 14 residues. V lost 0 bases and J 8 bases, leaving 8 bases between the germline ends. CDR1 and CDR2 (germline): LGHNA, YSLEER. CDR3 amino acids: CASSQDERDSPLHF. Here the CDR3 DNA reads TGCGCCAGCAGCCAAGATGAAAGAGATTCACCCCTCCACTTT.

This chain uses TRBV19 with TRBJ2-3; TRBD2 matches at 7 bases. After removal of 4 bases from V and 0 bases from J, the junction contained 1 base not matched to a gene. The CDR3 contains 14 residues. Germline V CDR1 and CDR2: LNHDA, SQIVND (reference sequence). CDR3 in amino acids: CASSRRGSTDTQYF. CDR3 bases: TGTGCCAGTAGTAGGCGGGGGAGCACAGATACGCAGTATTTT.

V and J are TRBV6-5 and TRBJ2-3; D unresolved. The CDR3 covers 15 residues. The V gene's germline CDR1 is MNHEY and CDR2 SVGAGI. V lost 5 bases and J lost 1, with 13 bases in between. In nucleotides, the CDR3 is TGTGCCAGCAGTCCCCTTGGCCCCGGCACAGATACGCAGTATTTT. As protein: CASSPLGPGTDTQYF.

This clone was found a few times. The rearrangement links TRBV29-1 to TRBJ1-1; D is uncertain. CDR3 length: 15 residues. Deletions cut 6 bases from V and 3 bases from J, with 20 bases between. CDR1 and CDR2 (germline): SQVTM, ANQGSEA. The CDR3 sequence: CSVTGILRTDTEAFF. The DNA of the CDR3 is TGCAGCGTCACCGGGATACTTCGGACGGACACTGAAGCTTTCTTT. Together with reference TRBV29-1 and TRBJ1-1, the CDR3 gives the full variable domain: SAVISQKPSRDICQRGTSLTIQCQVDSQVTMMFWYRQQPGQSLTLIATANQGSEATYESGFVIDKFPISRPNLTFSTLTVSNMSPEDSSIYLCSVTGILRTDTEAFFGQGTRLTVV.

The table lists this clone with a few counts. The chain uses TRBV5-4 and TRBJ2-1; D is tentatively TRBD1 or TRBD2 (5 bases each). Germline-derived CDR1 and CDR2 are SGHNT and YYREEE (reference sequence). This CDR3 has 15 residues. Trimming cost V 1 base and J 3 bases, with 11 bases left between them. The CDR3 loop is CASSLMGENYNEQFF. CDR3 in DNA: TGTGCCAGCAGCTTGATGGGGGAGAACTACAATGAGCAGTTCTTC.

The V and J genes are TRBV5-4 and TRBJ2-5; 9 nucleotides match TRBD2. This CDR3 spans 15 amino acids. The trim removed 4 bases at V and 2 bases at J, leaving 6 bases unmatched. Per the germline V gene, CDR1 is SGHNT and CDR2 is YYREEE (reference sequence). The CDR3 sequence is CASSPGTSIQETQYF. Written as DNA, the CDR3 is TGTGCCAGCAGCCCCGGGACTAGCATTCAAGAGACCCAGTACTTC.

The CDR3 sequence: CASSLEAVQETQYF. The CDR3 region has the DNA TGTGCCAGCAGCTTGGAGGCGGTACAAGAGACCCAGTACTTC. The rearrangement uses TRBV5-4 and TRBJ2-5; D unclear. The V and J ends lost 0 bases and 2 bases respectively, with 8 bases between them. The CDR3 consists of 14 residues. Per the germline V gene, CDR1 is SGHNT and CDR2 is YYREEE (reference sequence).

For this clone: Other nucleotide sequences from this sample produce the same CDR3. The rearrangement joins TRBV30 to TRBJ1-2, with D perhaps TRBD1 (6 bases). Germline V CDR1 and CDR2: GTSNPN, SVGIG (reference sequence). Trimming took off 3 bases at V and 7 bases at J, with 15 bases between the two ends. CDR3 length: 13 amino acids. Here the CDR3 DNA reads TGTGCCTGGAGCCCAAGGGGGTGGGGTGGCTACACCTTC. This codes for CAWSPRGWGGYTF.

This chain joins TRBV14 and TRBJ2-5; D may be TRBD1 (6 bases). V lost 4 bases and J 0 bases, leaving 15 bases between the germline ends. The CDR3 sequence is 16 residues long. Per germline, CDR1 SGHDN and CDR2 FVKESK. Here the CDR3 reads CASSRVGTPYQETQYF. CDR3 nucleotide sequence: TGTGCCAGCAGCCGAGTGGGGACACCATACCAAGAGACCCAGTACTTC. Full variable domain (missing parts from reference TRBV14 and TRBJ2-5): EAGVTQFPSHSVIEKGQTVTLRCDPISGHDNLYWYRRVMGKEIKFLLHFVKESKQDESGMPNNRFLAERTGGTYSTLKVQPAELEDSGVYFCASSRVGTPYQETQYFGPGTRLLVL.

J is TRBJ2-6 and V is TRBV5-4; a possible D gene is TRBD1 (5 bases). The CDR3 consists of 14 residues. The ends were cut back, 4 bases at V and 3 bases at J, with 8 bases in the middle. Germline V CDR1 and CDR2: SGHNT, YYREEE (reference sequence). CDR3 sequence (DNA): TGTGCCAGCAGCCAGGGTTTTGGGGCCAACGTCCTGACTTTC. Protein product: CASSQGFGANVLTF. Full variable domain (remainder filled in from reference TRBV5-4 and TRBJ2-6): ETGVTQSPTHLIKTRGQQVTLRCSSQSGHNTVSWYQQALGQGPQFIFQYYREEENGRGNFPPRFSGLQFPNYSSELNVNALELDDSALYLCASSQGFGANVLTFGAGSRLTVL.